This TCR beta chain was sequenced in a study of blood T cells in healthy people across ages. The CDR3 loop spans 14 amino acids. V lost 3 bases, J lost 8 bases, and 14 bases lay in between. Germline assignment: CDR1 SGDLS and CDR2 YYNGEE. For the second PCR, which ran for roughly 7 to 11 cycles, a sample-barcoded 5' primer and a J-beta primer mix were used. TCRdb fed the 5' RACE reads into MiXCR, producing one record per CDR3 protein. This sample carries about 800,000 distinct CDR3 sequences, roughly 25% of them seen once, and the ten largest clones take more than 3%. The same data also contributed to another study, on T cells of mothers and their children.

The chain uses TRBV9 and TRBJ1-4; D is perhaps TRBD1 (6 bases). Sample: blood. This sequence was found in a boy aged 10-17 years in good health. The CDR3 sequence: CASSGLQGSEKLFF. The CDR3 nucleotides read TGTGCCAGCAGCGGCCTACAGGGTTCGGAAAAACTGTTTTTT.